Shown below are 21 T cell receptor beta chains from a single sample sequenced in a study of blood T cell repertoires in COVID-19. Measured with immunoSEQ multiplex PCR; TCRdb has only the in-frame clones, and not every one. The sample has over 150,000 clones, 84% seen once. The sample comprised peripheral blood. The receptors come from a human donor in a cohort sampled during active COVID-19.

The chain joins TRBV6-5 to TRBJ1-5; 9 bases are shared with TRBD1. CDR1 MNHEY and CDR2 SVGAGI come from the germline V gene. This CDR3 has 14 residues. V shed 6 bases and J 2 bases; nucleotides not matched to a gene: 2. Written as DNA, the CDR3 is TGTGCCAGCAGCCGGACAGGGGGCAATCAGCCCCAGCATTTT. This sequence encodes CASSRTGGNQPQHF.

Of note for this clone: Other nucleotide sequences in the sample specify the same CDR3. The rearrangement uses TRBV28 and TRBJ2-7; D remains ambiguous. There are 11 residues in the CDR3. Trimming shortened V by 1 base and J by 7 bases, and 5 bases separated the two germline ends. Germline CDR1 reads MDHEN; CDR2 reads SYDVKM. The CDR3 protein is CASSLSREQYF. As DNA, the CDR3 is TGTGCCAGCAGTTTATCTCGGGAGCAGTACTTC.

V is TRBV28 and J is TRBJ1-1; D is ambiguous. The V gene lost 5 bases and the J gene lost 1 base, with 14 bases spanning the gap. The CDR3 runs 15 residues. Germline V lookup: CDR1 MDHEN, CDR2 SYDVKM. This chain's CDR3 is CASSQVTAGNTEAFF. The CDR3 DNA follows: TGTGCCAGCAGTCAGGTAACGGCGGGGAACACTGAAGCTTTCTTT.

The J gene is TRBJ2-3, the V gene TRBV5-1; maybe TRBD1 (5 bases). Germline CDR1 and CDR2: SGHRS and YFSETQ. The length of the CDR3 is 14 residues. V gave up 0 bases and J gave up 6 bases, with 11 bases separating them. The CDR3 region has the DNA TGCGCCAGCAGCTTGGGACAGTCTATGGATACGCAGTATTTT. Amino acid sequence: CASSLGQSMDTQYF.

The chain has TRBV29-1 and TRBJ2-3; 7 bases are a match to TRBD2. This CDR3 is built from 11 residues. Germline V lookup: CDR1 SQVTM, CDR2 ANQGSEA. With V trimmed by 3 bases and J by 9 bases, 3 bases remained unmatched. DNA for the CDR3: TGCAGCGTTGATCGGGGGGACACGCAGTATTTT. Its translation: CSVDRGDTQYF.

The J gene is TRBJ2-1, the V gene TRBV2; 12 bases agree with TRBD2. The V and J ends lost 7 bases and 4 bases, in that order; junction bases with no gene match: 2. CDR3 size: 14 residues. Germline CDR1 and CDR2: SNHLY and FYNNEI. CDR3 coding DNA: TGTGCCAGCATCGGGACTAGCGGGTACAATGAGCAGTTCTTC. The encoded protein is CASIGTSGYNEQFF.

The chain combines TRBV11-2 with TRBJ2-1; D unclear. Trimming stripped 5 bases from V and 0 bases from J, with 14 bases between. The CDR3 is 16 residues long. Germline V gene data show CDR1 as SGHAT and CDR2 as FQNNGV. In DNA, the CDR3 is TGTGCCAGCAGCCCCTCCGCCACGAGCTCCTACAATGAGCAGTTCTTC. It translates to CASSPSATSSYNEQFF.

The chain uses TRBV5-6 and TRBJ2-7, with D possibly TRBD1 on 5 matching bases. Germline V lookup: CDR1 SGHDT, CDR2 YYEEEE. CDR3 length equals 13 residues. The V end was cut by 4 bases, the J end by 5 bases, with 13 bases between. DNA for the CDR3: TGTGCCAGCAGCCGAAGAAGGGGCCACGAGCAGTACTTC. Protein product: CASSRRRGHEQYF. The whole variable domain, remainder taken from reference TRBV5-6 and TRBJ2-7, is DAGVTQSPTHLIKTRGQQVTLRCSPKSGHDTVSWYQQALGQGPQFIFQYYEEEERQRGNFPDRFSGHQFPNYSSELNVNALLLGDSALYLCASSRRRGHEQYFGPGTRLTVT.

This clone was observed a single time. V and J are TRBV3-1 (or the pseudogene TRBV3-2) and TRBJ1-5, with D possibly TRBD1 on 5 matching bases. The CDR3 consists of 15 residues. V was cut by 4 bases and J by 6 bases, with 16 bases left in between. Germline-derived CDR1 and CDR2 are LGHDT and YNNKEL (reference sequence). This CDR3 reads CASSPPGGRGQPQHF. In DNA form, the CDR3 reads TGTGCCAGCAGCCCCCCGGGGGGTCGGGGTCAGCCCCAGCATTTT.

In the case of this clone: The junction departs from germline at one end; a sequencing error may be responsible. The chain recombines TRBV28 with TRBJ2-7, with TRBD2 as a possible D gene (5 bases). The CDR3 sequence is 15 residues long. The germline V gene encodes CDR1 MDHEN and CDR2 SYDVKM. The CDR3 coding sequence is TGTGCCAGCAGCTTATCGAGGCGGGCCGCCTACGAGCAGTACTTC. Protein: CASSLSRRAAYEQYF.

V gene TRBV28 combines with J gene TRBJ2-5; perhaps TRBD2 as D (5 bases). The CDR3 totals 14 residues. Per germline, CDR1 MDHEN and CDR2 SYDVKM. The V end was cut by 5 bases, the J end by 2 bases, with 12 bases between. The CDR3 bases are TGTGCCAGCAGTGCGGTCGGGATTCAAGAGACCCAGTACTTC. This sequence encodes CASSAVGIQETQYF.

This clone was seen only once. CDR3 DNA: TGTGCCAGCAGTTACTATGGACAGGGCGTTGATGGCTACACCTTC. This codes for CASSYYGQGVDGYTF. The chain links TRBV6-5 to TRBJ1-2; 8 bases align to TRBD1. J gave up 6 bases and V 1 base, and 7 bases lay outside the gene matches. CDR3 size: 15 residues. CDR1 is MNHEY, CDR2 SVGAGI, per germline.

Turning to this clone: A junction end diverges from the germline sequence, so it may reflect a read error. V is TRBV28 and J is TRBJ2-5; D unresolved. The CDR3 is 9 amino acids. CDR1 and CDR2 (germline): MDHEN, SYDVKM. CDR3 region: CASVTHLDF. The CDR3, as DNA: TGTGCCAGCGTCACTCACCTGGACTTC.

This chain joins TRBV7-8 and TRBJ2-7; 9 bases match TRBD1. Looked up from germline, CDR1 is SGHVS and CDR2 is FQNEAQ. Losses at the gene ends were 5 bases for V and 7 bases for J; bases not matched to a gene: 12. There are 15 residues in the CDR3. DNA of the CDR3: TGTGCCAGCAGCCCTCACTCGGGACAGGGATGGGAGCAGTACTTC. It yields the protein CASSPHSGQGWEQYF.

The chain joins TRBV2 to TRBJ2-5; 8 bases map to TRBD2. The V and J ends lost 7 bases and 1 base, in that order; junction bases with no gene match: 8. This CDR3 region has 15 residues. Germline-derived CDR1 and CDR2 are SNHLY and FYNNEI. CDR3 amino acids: CASTTSGRSQETQYF. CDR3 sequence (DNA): TGTGCCAGCACAACTAGCGGTCGATCCCAAGAGACCCAGTACTTC. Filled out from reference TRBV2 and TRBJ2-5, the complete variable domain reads EPEVTQTPSHQVTQMGQEVILRCVPISNHLYFYWYRQILGQKVEFLVSFYNNEISEKSEIFDDQFSVERPDGSNFTLKIRSTKLEDSAMYFCASTTSGRSQETQYFGPGTRLLVL.

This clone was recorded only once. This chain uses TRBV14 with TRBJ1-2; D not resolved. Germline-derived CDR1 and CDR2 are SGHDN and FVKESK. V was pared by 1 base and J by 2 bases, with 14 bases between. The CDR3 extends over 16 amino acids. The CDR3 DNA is TGTGCCAGCAGCCAAGGGGCCGGGATCTTCAACTATGGCTACACCTTC. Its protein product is CASSQGAGIFNYGYTF.

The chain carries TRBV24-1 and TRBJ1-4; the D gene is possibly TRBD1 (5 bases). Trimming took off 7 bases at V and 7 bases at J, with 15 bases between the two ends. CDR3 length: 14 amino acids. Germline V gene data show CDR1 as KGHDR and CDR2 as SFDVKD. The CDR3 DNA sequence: TGTGCCACCAGCGCGGCCCAGGGCTCTGAAAAACTGTTTTTT. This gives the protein CATSAAQGSEKLFF.

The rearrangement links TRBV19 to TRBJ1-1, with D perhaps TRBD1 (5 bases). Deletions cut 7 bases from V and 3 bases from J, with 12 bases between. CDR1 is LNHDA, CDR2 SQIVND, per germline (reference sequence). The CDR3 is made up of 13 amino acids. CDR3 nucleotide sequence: TGTGCCAGTATCTCCTCAGGGTACACTGAAGCTTTCTTT. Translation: CASISSGYTEAFF.

In DNA, the CDR3 is TGTGCCAGCAGTCCGGCCAGGACGGGGGACGGCTACACCTTC. Its translation: CASSPARTGDGYTF. The chain recombines TRBV28 with TRBJ1-2; D may be TRBD1 (5 bases). V was trimmed by 5 bases and J by 8 bases, leaving 18 bases between them. This CDR3 is built from 14 residues. Per the germline V gene, CDR1 is MDHEN and CDR2 is SYDVKM.

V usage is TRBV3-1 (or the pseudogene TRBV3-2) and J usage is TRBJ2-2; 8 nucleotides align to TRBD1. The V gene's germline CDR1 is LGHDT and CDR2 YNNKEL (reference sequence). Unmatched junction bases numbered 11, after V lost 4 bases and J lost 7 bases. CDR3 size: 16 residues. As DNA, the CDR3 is TGTGCCAGCAGCCGAGCCGGACAGGGACCCCTCGGGGAGCTGTTTTTT. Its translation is CASSRAGQGPLGELFF.

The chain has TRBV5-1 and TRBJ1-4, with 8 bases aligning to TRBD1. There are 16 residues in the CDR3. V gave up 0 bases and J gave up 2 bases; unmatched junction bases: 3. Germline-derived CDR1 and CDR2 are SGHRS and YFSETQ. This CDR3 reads CASSLVGQGTNEKLFF. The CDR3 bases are TGCGCCAGCAGCTTGGTCGGACAGGGTACTAATGAAAAACTGTTTTTT.